This TCR beta chain was captured by sequencing in a study of early T cells in non-severe SARS-CoV-2 infection. Study at large: Bulk RNA taken from unsorted whole blood was sequenced, leaving chains unpaired.

Looked up from germline, CDR1 is LGHNA and CDR2 is YSLEER. The length of the CDR3 is 16 residues. V dropped 2 bases and J dropped 4; count of bases not matched to a gene: 6. This clonotype was observed many times. TCRdb passed the 5' RACE reads through MiXCR, listing each CDR3 protein once. This table holds under 50,000 distinct CDR3 sequences, roughly 4% found once. V gene TRBV4-3 combines with J gene TRBJ2-2; TRBD2 aligns across 8 bases. Sequenced input: whole blood. The origin of this receptor is an adult who was a healthcare worker with PCR-confirmed SARS-CoV-2 infection or an uninfected control (not recorded which). The CDR3 DNA reads TGCGCCAGCAGCCAATCGCGCGGGAGGACCACCGGGGAGCTGTTTTTT. Its translation: CASSQSRGRTTGELFF.